This record looks at one TCR beta chain sequence and its context. Libraries were prepared by immunoSEQ multiplex PCR; TCRdb keeps only in-frame clonotypes and omits some of them. The repertoire includes 140,000 or so clones, approximately 84% of them detected once, and approximately 1.6% sits in the top ten. The trim removed 4 bases at V and 3 bases at J, leaving 8 bases unmatched. Per germline, CDR1 MGHDK and CDR2 SYGVNS. There are 15 residues in the CDR3. This specimen belongs to a study of blood T cell repertoires in COVID-19. This TCR was recovered from a woman younger than 35 who had been exposed to COVID-19. This chain links TRBV25-1 with TRBJ2-5; 7 bases align to TRBD1. Specimen: PBMCs or T cells enriched from blood (not recorded which). DNA of the CDR3: TGTGCCAGCAGTGGAACCGGGACAGAAGAAGAGACCCAGTACTTC. This encodes CASSGTGTEEETQYF.